This TCR beta chain was identified in a study of CD8 T cells in ankylosing spondylitis. Broader study findings: In the blood and synovial fluid of reactive arthritis, some motif variants had been previously reported. What appeared characteristic of ankylosing spondylitis blood was a TCR beta motif of about eight highly homologous variants. Reportedly, significant enrichment of disease-linked clones occurred in matched ankylosing spondylitis synovial fluid.

About this clonotype: Antigen unknown.

Trimming pared 0 bases from V and 6 bases from J, leaving 17 bases between. Germline V gives CDR1 SGHRS, CDR2 YFSETQ. This CDR3 spans 16 amino acids. In TCRdb, the 5' RACE reads were re-called with MiXCR into one record per CDR3 protein. The sample lists about 540,000 distinct CDR3 sequences, about 13% occurring once. Sequenced input: blood, either unsorted or a sorted T cell fraction (not recorded which). The rearrangement joins TRBV5-1 to TRBJ2-3; D is ambiguous. This TCR was sampled from a male donor with ankylosing spondylitis. CDR3 amino acids: CASSLALGRARDTQYF. In DNA, the CDR3 is TGCGCCAGCAGCTTGGCCTTAGGACGGGCACGGGATACGCAGTATTTT.